This TCR beta chain is drawn from a study of long-term antiretroviral therapy in people with HIV. Study findings and constraints: Investigators report no available data on ART adherence, viral resistance or therapy changes. Whichever time point was examined, clones expanded before ART dominated the repertoire.

For each donor, at least one pre-ART and at least two post-ART PBMC samples were available. Losses at the gene ends were 4 bases for V and 8 bases for J; bases not matched to a gene: 2. Germline CDR1 and CDR2: SNHLY and FYNNEI. This CDR3 spans 13 amino acids. An immunoSEQ assay, version v3.0, was performed at survey level. The target of sequencing was 40,000-50,000 T-cell genomes per sample. Here immunoSEQ multiplex PCR was the method, and the copy in TCRdb shows in-frame clones only, minus some. The sample carries 30,000 to 40,000 clones, around 79% recorded once. On this clone itself: Antigen unknown.

The source is a man younger than 35 with HIV. This material consisted of unsorted PBMCs, taken 1.9 years after starting antiretroviral therapy. This sequence joins TRBV2 and TRBJ1-6, with 7 bases aligning to TRBD1. The CDR3 here is CASSGTGDSPLHF. The CDR3, as DNA: TGTGCCAGCAGTGGAACAGGGGATTCACCCCTCCACTTT.